This T cell receptor beta chain was sequenced during a study of cytomegalovirus exposure and HLA in healthy donors. The PCR was carried out with 60 Vbeta primers and 13 Jbeta primers. Libraries were prepared by immunoSEQ multiplex PCR; TCRdb keeps only in-frame clonotypes and omits some of them. Recorded for this sample: around 40,000 clones. Points on this clone: Its antigen is not identified.

Findings of the study overall: Follow-up analysis found HLA locus-dependent TCR association rates, highest for DRB1 and lowest for HLA-C. Being productive about 87% or about 30% of the time was typical of most TCR beta V segments in an earlier analysis.

V gave up 4 bases and J gave up 0 bases; unmatched junction bases: 3. The CDR3 contains 15 residues. CDR1 and CDR2 (germline): SGHRS, YFSETQ. This chain links TRBV5-1 with TRBJ2-3; 9 bases map to TRBD2. Sequencing used PBMCs. The receptor was isolated from a human donor in good health. The CDR3 DNA sequence: TGCGCCAGCAGCATCAGCGGGGGGAGCACAGATACGCAGTATTTT. Translation: CASSISGGSTDTQYF.